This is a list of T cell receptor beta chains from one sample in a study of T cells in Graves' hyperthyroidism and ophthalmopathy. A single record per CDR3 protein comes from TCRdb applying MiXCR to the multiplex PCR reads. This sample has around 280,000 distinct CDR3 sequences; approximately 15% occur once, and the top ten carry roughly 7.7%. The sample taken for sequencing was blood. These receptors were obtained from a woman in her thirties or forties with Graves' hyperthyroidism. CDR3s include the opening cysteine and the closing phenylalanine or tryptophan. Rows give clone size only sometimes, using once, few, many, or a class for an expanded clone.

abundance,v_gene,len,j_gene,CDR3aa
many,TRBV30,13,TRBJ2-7,CAWSRDRGYEQYF
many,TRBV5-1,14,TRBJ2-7,CASSLAGDVYEQYF
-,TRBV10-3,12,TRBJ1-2,CAISDERYGYTF
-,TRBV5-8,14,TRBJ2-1,CASSLGLDKNEQFF
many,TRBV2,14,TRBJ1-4,CASSLDSENEKLFF
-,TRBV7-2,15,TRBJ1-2,CASSLPGGTDYGYTF
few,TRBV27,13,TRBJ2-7,CASSLSGRYEQYF
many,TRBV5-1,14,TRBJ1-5,CASSFGTGNQPQHF
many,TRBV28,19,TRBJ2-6,CASSPGPGPVGRGANVLTF
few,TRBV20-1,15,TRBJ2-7,CSAIPIRREGYEQYF
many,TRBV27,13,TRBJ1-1,CASSFSVGSGAFF